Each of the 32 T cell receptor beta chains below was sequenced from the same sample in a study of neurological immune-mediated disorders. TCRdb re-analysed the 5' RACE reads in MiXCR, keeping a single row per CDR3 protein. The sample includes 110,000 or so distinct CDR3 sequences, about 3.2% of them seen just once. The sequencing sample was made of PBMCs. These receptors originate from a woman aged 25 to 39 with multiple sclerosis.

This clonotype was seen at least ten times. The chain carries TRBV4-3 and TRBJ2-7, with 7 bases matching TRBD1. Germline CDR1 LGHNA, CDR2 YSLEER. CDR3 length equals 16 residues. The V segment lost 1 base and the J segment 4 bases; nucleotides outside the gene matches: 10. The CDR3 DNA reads TGCGCCAGCAGCCAAGGTCTGGACAGGACCGTTTACGAGCAGTACTTC. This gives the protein CASSQGLDRTVYEQYF.

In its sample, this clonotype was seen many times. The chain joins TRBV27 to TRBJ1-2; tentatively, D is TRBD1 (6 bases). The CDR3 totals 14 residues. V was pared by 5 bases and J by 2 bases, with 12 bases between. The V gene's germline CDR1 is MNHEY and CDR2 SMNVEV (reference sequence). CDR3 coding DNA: TGTGCCAGCAGTCCCTTCACAGGGAACTATGGCTACACCTTC. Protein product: CASSPFTGNYGYTF.

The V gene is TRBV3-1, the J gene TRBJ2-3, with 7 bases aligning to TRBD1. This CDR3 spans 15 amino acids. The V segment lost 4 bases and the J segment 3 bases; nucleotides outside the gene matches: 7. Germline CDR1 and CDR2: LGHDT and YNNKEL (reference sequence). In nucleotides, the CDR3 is TGTGCCAGCAGCCCCCGGGACAGAACAACAGATACGCAGTATTTT. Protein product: CASSPRDRTTDTQYF.

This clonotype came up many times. The CDR3 DNA sequence: TGCGCCAGCAGCCCAGGAGGGGAAGCCTATGGCTACACCTTC. It codes for CASSPGGEAYGYTF. The chain joins TRBV5-1 to TRBJ1-2; weak D call: TRBD1 (5 bases). V was shortened by 4 bases and J by 4 bases, with 14 bases between the two germline ends. The CDR3 runs to 14 residues. Germline V gene data show CDR1 as SGHRS and CDR2 as YFSETQ.

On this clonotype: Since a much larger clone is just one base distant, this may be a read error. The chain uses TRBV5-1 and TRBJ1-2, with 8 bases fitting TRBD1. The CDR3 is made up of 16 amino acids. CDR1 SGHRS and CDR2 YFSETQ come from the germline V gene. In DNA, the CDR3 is TGCGTCAGCAGCTTGGCCCGGCAGGGGGCGGACTATGGCTACACCTTC. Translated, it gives CVSSLARQGADYGYTF. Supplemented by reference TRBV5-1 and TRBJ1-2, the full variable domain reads KAGVTQTPRYLIKTRGQQVTLSCSPISGHRSVSWYQQTPGQGLQFLFEYFSETQRNKGNFPGRFSGRQFSNSRSEMNVSTLELGDSALYLCVSSLARQGADYGYTFGSGTRLTVV.

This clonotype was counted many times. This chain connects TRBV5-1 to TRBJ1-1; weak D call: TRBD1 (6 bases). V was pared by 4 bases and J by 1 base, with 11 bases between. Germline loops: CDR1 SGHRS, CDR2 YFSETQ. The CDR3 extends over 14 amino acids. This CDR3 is CASSPGTSNTEAFF. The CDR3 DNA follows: TGCGCCAGCAGCCCCGGGACATCGAACACTGAAGCTTTCTTT.

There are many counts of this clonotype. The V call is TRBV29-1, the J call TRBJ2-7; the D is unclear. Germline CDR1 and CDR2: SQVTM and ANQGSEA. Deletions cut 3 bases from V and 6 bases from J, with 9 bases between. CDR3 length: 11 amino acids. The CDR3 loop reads CSVEAPGEQYF. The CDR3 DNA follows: TGCAGCGTTGAGGCCCCGGGCGAGCAGTACTTC.

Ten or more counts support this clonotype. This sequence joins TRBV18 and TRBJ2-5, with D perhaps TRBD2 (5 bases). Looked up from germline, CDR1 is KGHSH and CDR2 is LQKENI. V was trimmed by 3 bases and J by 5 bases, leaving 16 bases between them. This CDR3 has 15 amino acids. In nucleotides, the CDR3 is TGTGCCAGCTCACCGAGATTCACTAGTTTCGAGACCCAGTACTTC. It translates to CASSPRFTSFETQYF.

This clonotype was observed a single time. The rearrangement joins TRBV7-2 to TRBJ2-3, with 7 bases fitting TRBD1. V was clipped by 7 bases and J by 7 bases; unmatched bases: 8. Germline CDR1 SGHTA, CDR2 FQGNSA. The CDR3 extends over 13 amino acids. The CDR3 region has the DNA TGTGCCAGCACCGAACAGGGGTCATATACGCAGTATTTT. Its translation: CASTEQGSYTQYF. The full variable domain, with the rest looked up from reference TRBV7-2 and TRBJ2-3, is GAGVSQSPSNKVTEKGKDVELRCDPISGHTALYWYRQSLGQGLEFLIYFQGNSAPDKSGLPSDRFSAERTGGSVSTLTIQRTQQEDSAVYLCASTEQGSYTQYFGPGTRLTVL.

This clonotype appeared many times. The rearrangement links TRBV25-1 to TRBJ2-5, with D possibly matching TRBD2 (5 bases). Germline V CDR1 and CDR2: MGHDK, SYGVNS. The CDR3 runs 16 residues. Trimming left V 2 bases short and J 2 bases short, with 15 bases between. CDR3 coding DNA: TGTGCCAGCAGTGAACTAGGACTCCGCGTACAAGAGACCCAGTACTTC. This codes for CASSELGLRVQETQYF.

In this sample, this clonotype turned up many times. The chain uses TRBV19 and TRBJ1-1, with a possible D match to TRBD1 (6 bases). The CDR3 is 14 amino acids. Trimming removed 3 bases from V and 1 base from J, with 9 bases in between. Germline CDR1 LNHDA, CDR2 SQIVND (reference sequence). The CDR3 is CASSIPQGNTEAFF. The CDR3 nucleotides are TGTGCCAGTAGTATTCCACAGGGGAACACTGAAGCTTTCTTT.

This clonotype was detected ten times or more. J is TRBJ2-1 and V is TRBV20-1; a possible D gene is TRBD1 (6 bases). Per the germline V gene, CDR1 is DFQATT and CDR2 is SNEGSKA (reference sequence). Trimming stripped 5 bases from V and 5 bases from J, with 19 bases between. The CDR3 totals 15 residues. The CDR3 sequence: CSALRTGTTNNEQFF. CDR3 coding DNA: TGCAGTGCTCTACGAACCGGGACAACTAACAATGAGCAGTTCTTC.

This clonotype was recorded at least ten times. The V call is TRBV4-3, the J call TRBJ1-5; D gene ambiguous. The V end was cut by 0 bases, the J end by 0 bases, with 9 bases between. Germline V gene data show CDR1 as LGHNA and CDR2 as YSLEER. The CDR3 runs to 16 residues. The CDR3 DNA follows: TGCGCCAGCAGCCAAGATTTGGCAGTTAGCAATCAGCCCCAGCATTTT. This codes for CASSQDLAVSNQPQHF.

CDR3 sequence: CASSIPGSQETQYF. In DNA form, the CDR3 reads TGCGCCAGCAGCATCCCGGGTTCCCAAGAGACCCAGTACTTC. This chain connects TRBV5-1 to TRBJ2-5, with D unclear. The ends were cut back, 4 bases at V and 1 base at J, with 11 bases in the middle. The CDR3 totals 14 residues. The germline V gene encodes CDR1 SGHRS and CDR2 YFSETQ.

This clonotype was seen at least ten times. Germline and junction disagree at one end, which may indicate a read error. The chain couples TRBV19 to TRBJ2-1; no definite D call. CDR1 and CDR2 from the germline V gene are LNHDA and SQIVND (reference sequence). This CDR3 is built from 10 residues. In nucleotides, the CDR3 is TGTGCCAGTAGTATGGATTCAGGAGTCTTC. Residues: CASSMDSGVF.

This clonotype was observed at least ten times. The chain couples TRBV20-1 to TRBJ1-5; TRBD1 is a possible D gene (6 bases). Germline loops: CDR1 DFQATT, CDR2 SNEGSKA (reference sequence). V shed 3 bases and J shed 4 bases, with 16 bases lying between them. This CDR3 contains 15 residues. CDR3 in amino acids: CSASEQDSLNQPQHF. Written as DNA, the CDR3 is TGCAGTGCTAGCGAGCAGGACAGCCTAAATCAGCCCCAGCATTTT.

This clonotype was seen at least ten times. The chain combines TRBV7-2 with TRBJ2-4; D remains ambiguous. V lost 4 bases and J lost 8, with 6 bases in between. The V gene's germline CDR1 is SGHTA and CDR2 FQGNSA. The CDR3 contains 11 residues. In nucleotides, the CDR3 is TGTGCCAGCAGCTCCTGGGACATTCAGTACTTC. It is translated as CASSSWDIQYF.

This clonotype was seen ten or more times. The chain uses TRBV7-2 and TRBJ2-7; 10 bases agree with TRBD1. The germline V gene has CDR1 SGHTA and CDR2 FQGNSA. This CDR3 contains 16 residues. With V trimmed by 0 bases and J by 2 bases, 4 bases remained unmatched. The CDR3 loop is CASSLARTGGTYEQYF. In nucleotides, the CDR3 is TGTGCCAGCAGCTTAGCTCGGACAGGGGGGACCTACGAGCAGTACTTC.

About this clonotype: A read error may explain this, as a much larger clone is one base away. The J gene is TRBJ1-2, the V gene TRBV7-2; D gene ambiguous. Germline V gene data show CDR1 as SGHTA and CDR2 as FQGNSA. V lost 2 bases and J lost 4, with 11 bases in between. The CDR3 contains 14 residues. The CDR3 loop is CASSLSTGGYGYTF. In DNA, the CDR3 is TGTGCCAGCAGCTTAAGCACGGGAGGCTATGGCTACACCTTC.

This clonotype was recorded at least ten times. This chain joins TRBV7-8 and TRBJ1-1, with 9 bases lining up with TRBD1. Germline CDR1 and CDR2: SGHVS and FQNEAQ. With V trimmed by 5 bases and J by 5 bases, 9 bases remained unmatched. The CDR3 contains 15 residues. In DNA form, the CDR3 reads TGTGCCAGCAGCCCGGGACAGGGAACGCGGACTGAAGCTTTCTTT. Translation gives CASSPGQGTRTEAFF.

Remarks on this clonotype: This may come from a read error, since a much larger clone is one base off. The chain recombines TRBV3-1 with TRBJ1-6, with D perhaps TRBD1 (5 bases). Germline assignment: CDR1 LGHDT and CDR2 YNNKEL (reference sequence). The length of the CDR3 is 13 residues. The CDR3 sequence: CATTRGSNSPLNF. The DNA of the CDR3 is TGTGCCACGACGAGGGGTTCGAATTCACCCCTCAACTTT.

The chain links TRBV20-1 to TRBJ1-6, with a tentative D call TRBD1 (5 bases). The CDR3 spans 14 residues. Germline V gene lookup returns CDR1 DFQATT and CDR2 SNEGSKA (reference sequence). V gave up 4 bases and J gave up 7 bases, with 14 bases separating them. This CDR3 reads CSATKGPPNSPLHF. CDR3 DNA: TGCAGTGCTACCAAGGGGCCGCCAAATTCACCCCTCCACTTT.

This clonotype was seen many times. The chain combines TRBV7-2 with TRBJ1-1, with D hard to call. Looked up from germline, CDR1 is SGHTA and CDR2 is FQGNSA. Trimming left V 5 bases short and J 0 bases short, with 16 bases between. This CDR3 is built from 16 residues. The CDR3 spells CASSQPDRVMNTEAFF. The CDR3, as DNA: TGTGCCAGCAGCCAACCTGATCGGGTAATGAACACTGAAGCTTTCTTT.

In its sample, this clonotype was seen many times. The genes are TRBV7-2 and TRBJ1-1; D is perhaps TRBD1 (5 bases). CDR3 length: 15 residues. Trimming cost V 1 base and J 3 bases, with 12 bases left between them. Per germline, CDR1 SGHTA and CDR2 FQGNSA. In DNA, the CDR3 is TGTGCCAGCAGCTTAGGGGGTCCGGGGCACACTGAAGCTTTCTTT. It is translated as CASSLGGPGHTEAFF.

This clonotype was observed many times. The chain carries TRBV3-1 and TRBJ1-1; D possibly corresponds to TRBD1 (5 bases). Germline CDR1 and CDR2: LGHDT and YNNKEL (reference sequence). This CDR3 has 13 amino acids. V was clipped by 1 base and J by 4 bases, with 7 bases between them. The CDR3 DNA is TGTGCCAGCAGCCAAGGAGGGGTCACTGAAGCTTTCTTT. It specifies CASSQGGVTEAFF.

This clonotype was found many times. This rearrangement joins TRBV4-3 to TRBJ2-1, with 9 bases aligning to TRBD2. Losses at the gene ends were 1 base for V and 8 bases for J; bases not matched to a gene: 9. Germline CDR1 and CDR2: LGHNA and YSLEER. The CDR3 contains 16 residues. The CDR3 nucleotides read TGCGCCAGCAGCCAAGGAACCGGGACTAGCAGCTATGAGCAGTTCTTC. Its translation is CASSQGTGTSSYEQFF.

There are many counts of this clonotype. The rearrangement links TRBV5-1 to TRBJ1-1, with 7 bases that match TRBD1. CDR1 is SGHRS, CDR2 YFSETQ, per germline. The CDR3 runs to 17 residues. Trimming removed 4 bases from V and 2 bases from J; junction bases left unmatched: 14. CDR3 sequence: CASSLKQGGGLNTEAFF. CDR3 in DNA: TGCGCCAGCAGCCTGAAACAGGGAGGGGGCCTCAACACTGAAGCTTTCTTT.

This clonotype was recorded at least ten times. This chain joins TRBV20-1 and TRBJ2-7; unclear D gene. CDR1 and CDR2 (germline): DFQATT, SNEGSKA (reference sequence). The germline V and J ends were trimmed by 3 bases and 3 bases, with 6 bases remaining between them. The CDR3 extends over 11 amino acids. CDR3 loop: CSARQVYEQYF. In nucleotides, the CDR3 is TGCAGTGCTAGGCAGGTCTACGAGCAGTACTTC.

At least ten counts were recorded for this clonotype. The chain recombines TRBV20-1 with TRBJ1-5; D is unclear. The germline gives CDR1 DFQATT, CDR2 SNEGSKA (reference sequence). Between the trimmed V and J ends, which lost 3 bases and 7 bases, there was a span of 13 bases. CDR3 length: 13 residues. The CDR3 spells CSASGSRQQPQHF. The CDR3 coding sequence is TGCAGTGCTAGCGGGAGCAGACAACAGCCCCAGCATTTT.

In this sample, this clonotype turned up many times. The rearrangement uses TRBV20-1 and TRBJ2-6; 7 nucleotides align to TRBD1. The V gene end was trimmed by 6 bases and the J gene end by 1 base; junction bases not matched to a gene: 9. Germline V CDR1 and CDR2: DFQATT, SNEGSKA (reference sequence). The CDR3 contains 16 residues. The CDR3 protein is CSARAGGGSGANVLTF. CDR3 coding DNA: TGCAGTGCAAGGGCAGGGGGTGGTTCTGGGGCCAACGTCCTGACTTTC.

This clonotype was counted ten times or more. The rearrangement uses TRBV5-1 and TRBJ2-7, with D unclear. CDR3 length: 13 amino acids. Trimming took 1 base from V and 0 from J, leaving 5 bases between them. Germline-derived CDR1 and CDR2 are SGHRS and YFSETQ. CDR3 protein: CASSLRYSYEQYF. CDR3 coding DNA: TGCGCCAGCAGCTTGAGATACTCCTACGAGCAGTACTTC.

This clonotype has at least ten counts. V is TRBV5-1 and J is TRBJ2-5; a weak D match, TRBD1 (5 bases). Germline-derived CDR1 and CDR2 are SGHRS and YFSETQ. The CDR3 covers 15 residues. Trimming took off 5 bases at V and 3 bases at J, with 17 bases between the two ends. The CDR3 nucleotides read TGCGCCAGCAGTACAGGAACGTCGAGAGAAGAGACCCAGTACTTC. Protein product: CASSTGTSREETQYF.